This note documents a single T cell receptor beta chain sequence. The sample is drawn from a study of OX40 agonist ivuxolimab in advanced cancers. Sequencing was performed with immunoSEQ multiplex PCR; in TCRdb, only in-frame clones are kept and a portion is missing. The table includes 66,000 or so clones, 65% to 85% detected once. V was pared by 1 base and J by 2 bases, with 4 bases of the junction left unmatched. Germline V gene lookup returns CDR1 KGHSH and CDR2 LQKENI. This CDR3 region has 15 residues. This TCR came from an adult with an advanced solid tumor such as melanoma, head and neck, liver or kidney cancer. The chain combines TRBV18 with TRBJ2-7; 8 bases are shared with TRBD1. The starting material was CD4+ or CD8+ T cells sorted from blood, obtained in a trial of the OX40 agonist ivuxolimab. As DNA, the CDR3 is TGTGCCAGCTCACCACGGAGGGACAGGACCTACGAGCAGTACTTC. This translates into CASSPRRDRTYEQYF.